The 26 T cell receptor beta chains below all came from one sample that was sequenced in a study of T-cell reconstitution after alpha-beta-depleted transplantation in children. Researchers prepared the TCRbeta library using unique molecular identifiers, the study reports. TCRdb recomputed calls from the PCR reads with MiXCR, one row per CDR3 protein. The table has about 120,000 distinct CDR3 sequences, roughly 23% seen once. Here the sequenced sample was PBMCs, mostly from graft donor cells, taken 180 days after TCRalphabeta/CD19-depleted stem cell transplant. These receptor sequences come from a male patient between 2 and 10 years old who had a stem cell transplant for chronic granulomatous disease, so the T cells may come from the graft donor.

This chain links TRBV7-2 with TRBJ2-1; tentative D call: TRBD2 (6 bases). The CDR3 runs 15 residues. Germline loops: CDR1 SGHTA, CDR2 FQGNSA. V was trimmed by 0 bases and J by 6 bases, leaving 12 bases between them. The CDR3 loop reads CASSLALASGNEQFF. CDR3 DNA sequence: TGTGCCAGCAGCTTAGCACTAGCATCAGGCAATGAGCAGTTCTTC. The whole variable domain, filled in from reference TRBV7-2 and TRBJ2-1, reads GAGVSQSPSNKVTEKGKDVELRCDPISGHTALYWYRQSLGQGLEFLIYFQGNSAPDKSGLPSDRFSAERTGGSVSTLTIQRTQQEDSAVYLCASSLALASGNEQFFGPGTRLTVL.

This clonotype has a handful of counts. The rearrangement uses TRBV5-5 and TRBJ1-1; TRBD1 agrees at 11 bases. J was trimmed by 4 bases and V by 3 bases; bases with no gene match: 11. CDR3 length: 17 amino acids. Germline CDR1 reads SGHKS; CDR2 reads YYEKEE (reference sequence). The CDR3, as DNA: TGTGCCAGCAGCTGGGGACAGGGGGTAAGGAAGAGCACTGAAGCTTTCTTT. Translating it yields CASSWGQGVRKSTEAFF.

V gene TRBV12-3 or TRBV12-4 combines with J gene TRBJ2-2; no clear D. Trimming took off 9 bases at V and 4 bases at J, with 15 bases between the two ends. The CDR3 is 14 amino acids. DNA for the CDR3: TGTGCCAGTACAGCCCAATTTAGCACCGGGGAGCTGTTTTTT. Translated, it gives CASTAQFSTGELFF.

The chain combines TRBV12-3 or TRBV12-4 with TRBJ2-5; 7 bases align to TRBD2. V lost 5 bases and J lost 1; bases outside the gene matches: 4. This CDR3 has 14 residues. CDR3 loop: CASSTWGGQETQYF. The CDR3 DNA reads as TGTGCCAGCAGTACCTGGGGGGGCCAAGAGACCCAGTACTTC.

The chain has TRBV29-1 and TRBJ2-1; the match to TRBD2 covers 10 bases. CDR3 size: 15 residues. The J segment lost 0 bases and the V segment lost 8 bases, leaving 7 bases of the junction unmatched. Germline V CDR1 and CDR2: SQVTM, ANQGSEA. CDR3 bases: TGCAGCACCAGACTAGCGGGCCGCTCCTACAATGAGCAGTTCTTC. The encoded protein is CSTRLAGRSYNEQFF.

The V gene is TRBV29-1, the J gene TRBJ2-7; 7 positions match TRBD2. There are 14 residues in the CDR3. Germline V CDR1 and CDR2: SQVTM, ANQGSEA. With 7 bases clipped from V and 0 bases from J, the junction kept 9 bases outside the gene matches. CDR3 loop: CSALGGWPSYEQYF. As DNA, the CDR3 is TGCAGCGCCCTGGGGGGGTGGCCCTCCTACGAGCAGTACTTC.

In its sample, this clonotype was seen a few times. CDR3 coding DNA: TGCAGTGCTATCGACAGGGTTTATGGCTACACCTTC. Protein: CSAIDRVYGYTF. The chain combines TRBV20-1 with TRBJ1-2, with 7 bases aligning to TRBD1. CDR1 is DFQATT and CDR2 is SNEGSKA in the germline V gene (reference sequence). Germline trimming cut 4 bases from V and 5 bases from J; bases unmatched to any gene: 4. This CDR3 spans 12 amino acids.

This chain connects TRBV5-1 to TRBJ2-7, with D possibly being TRBD1 or TRBD2 (5 bases each). The germline CDR1 and CDR2 sequences are SGHRS and YFSETQ. V shed 2 bases and J shed 2 bases, with 11 bases lying between them. The CDR3 has 14 amino acids. CDR3 loop: CASSLGTSTYEQYF. CDR3 in DNA: TGCGCCAGCAGCTTAGGGACCAGTACCTACGAGCAGTACTTC.

The chain combines TRBV7-6 with TRBJ2-7; D assignment may be TRBD1 or TRBD2 (6 bases each). The CDR3 runs 14 residues. V dropped 4 bases and J dropped 1 base, with 11 bases sitting between them. The germline gives CDR1 SGHVS, CDR2 FNYEAQ. For the CDR3, the DNA is TGTGCCAGCAGCTCGATAGGGGGGTCCTACGAGCAGTACTTC. Translated: CASSSIGGSYEQYF.

The chain combines TRBV11-3 with TRBJ2-1, with 8 bases lining up with TRBD2. The CDR3 covers 17 residues. V dropped 3 bases and J dropped 4; count of bases not matched to a gene: 11. Germline V gene sequence: CDR1 SGHNT, CDR2 YENEEA. The CDR3 DNA sequence: TGTGCCAGCAGCTTGGGACCGGAGCGGGAGACTTACAATGAGCAGTTCTTC. Translating gives CASSLGPERETYNEQFF.

This clonotype appeared a few times. The gene calls are TRBV10-2 and TRBJ2-1, with 8 positions matching TRBD2. The length of the CDR3 is 17 residues. The ends lost 9 bases at V and 0 bases at J; junction bases unmatched: 13. Germline V gene data show CDR1 as WSHSY and CDR2 as SAAADI. CDR3 sequence: CASFGTRGGGSYNEQFF. Here the CDR3 DNA reads TGCGCCAGTTTCGGGACTAGGGGAGGAGGCTCCTACAATGAGCAGTTCTTC.

The chain joins TRBV4-2 to TRBJ2-1; no reliable D call. In germline, CDR1 is LGHNA, CDR2 YNFKEQ. The CDR3 runs 15 residues. The germline V and J ends were trimmed by 6 bases and 2 bases, with 14 bases remaining between them. The CDR3 DNA reads as TGTGCCAGCAGTCGAAGGCGTGAAACCTACAATGAGCAGTTCTTC. Encoded protein: CASSRRRETYNEQFF.

This clonotype was detected a few times. The V gene is TRBV18, the J gene TRBJ2-7; D gene uncertain. This CDR3 region has 12 residues. CDR1 and CDR2 (germline): KGHSH, LQKENI. The V gene lost 8 bases and the J gene lost 0 bases, with 8 bases spanning the gap. In DNA form, the CDR3 reads TGTGCCAGCGCCACCAGCTCCTACGAGCAGTACTTC. Its protein product is CASATSSYEQYF.

This clonotype showed up many times. The rearrangement links TRBV20-1 to TRBJ1-1; no firm D call. The CDR3 covers 12 residues. V was cut by 7 bases and J by 1 base, with 10 bases left in between. CDR1 is DFQATT and CDR2 is SNEGSKA in the germline V gene (reference sequence). CDR3 residues: CSGGNWNTEAFF. CDR3 nucleotide sequence: TGCAGTGGCGGTAACTGGAACACTGAAGCTTTCTTT.

This clonotype was observed many times. J is TRBJ1-2 and V is TRBV6-5, with 9 bases identical to TRBD1. The CDR3 contains 14 residues. Germline-derived CDR1 and CDR2 are MNHEY and SVGAGI. The V and J ends lost 8 bases and 4 bases, in that order; junction bases with no gene match: 8. The chain's CDR3 is CASAGTGTSYGYTF. The DNA of the CDR3 is TGTGCCAGCGCCGGGACAGGGACTAGCTATGGCTACACCTTC.

This clonotype was found a few times. The chain has TRBV12-3 or TRBV12-4 and TRBJ2-5; 7 bases are shared with TRBD1. The CDR3 totals 14 residues. With 4 bases clipped from V and 5 bases from J, the junction kept 7 bases outside the gene matches. CDR3 residues: CASSSTGLGETQYF. The DNA for the CDR3 is TGTGCCAGCAGTTCGACAGGGTTGGGGGAGACCCAGTACTTC.

The chain employs TRBV20-1 and TRBJ2-1; unclear D gene. This CDR3 has 14 amino acids. Deletions cut 3 bases from V and 6 bases from J, with 15 bases between. Per germline, CDR1 DFQATT and CDR2 SNEGSKA (reference sequence). This chain's CDR3 is CSARSRIWGNEQFF. DNA for the CDR3: TGCAGTGCTAGGTCGCGGATTTGGGGCAATGAGCAGTTCTTC.

This chain joins TRBV18 and TRBJ2-7; no reliable D call. V was cut by 3 bases and J by 3 bases, with 9 bases left in between. CDR3 size: 13 residues. CDR1 and CDR2 (germline): KGHSH, LQKENI. The CDR3 is CASSPLDNYEQYF. Written as DNA, the CDR3 is TGTGCCAGCTCACCCCTAGACAACTACGAGCAGTACTTC.

This clonotype was observed a few times. The chain recombines TRBV7-2 with TRBJ2-3; 7 positions match TRBD2. Germline V gives CDR1 SGHTA, CDR2 FQGNSA. The ends lost 5 bases at V and 1 base at J; junction bases unmatched: 9. CDR3 length: 16 residues. DNA for the CDR3: TGTGCCAGCAGCCTGATCGGGGCGGGGGGCACAGATACGCAGTATTTT. Translated, it gives CASSLIGAGGTDTQYF.

Ten or more counts support this clonotype. The chain recombines TRBV4-1 with TRBJ1-5; 8 bases line up with TRBD1. Trimming removed 4 bases from V and 6 bases from J; junction bases left unmatched: 2. CDR3 length: 13 amino acids. Looked up from germline, CDR1 is MGHRA and CDR2 is YSYEKL. CDR3: CASSRTGGQPQHF. The DNA of the CDR3 is TGCGCCAGCAGCCGCACAGGGGGTCAGCCCCAGCATTTT.

This clonotype was observed many times. The genes are TRBV5-1 and TRBJ2-4; 7 positions match TRBD1. Germline V gene data show CDR1 as SGHRS and CDR2 as YFSETQ. V trimming: 0 bases; J trimming: 5 bases; junction bases outside the gene matches: 2. The CDR3 has 14 amino acids. The CDR3 DNA is TGCGCCAGCAGCTTGGAGGGGACAGAAAACATTCAGTACTTC. This sequence encodes CASSLEGTENIQYF.

The gene calls are TRBV7-7 and TRBJ2-3; TRBD1 might be the D (5 bases). CDR1 SSHAT and CDR2 FNYEAQ come from the germline V gene (reference sequence). Trimming pared 3 bases from V and 2 bases from J, leaving 21 bases between. This CDR3 contains 18 residues. The CDR3 sequence is CASSLAGNSQKNTDTQYF. The DNA of the CDR3 is TGTGCCAGCAGCTTGGCAGGGAATAGCCAAAAAAACACAGATACGCAGTATTTT. Looking up the rest from reference TRBV7-7 and TRBJ2-3 gives the full variable domain: GAGVSQSPRYKVTKRGQDVTLRCDPISSHATLYWYQQALGQGPEFLTYFNYEAQPDKSGLPSDRFSAERPEGSISTLTIQRTEQRDSAMYRCASSLAGNSQKNTDTQYFGPGTRLTVL.

The rearrangement joins TRBV28 to TRBJ2-1, with 7 bases aligning to TRBD2. V gave up 6 bases and J gave up 8 bases; unmatched junction bases: 7. Germline CDR1 reads MDHEN; CDR2 reads SYDVKM. The CDR3 covers 13 residues. In nucleotides, the CDR3 is TGTGCCAGCAGATCCCTAGCGGCGGATGAGCAGTTCTTC. This sequence encodes CASRSLAADEQFF.

This chain joins TRBV6-2 or TRBV6-3 and TRBJ1-1; no clear D gene. This CDR3 is built from 12 residues. Germline CDR1 and CDR2: MNHEY and SVGEGT. The V end lost 4 bases, the J end lost 5 bases, and 8 bases lay between the germline ends. CDR3 sequence (DNA): TGTGCCAGCAGTTCCGGGGTAACTGAAGCTTTCTTT. Its protein product is CASSSGVTEAFF.

The V gene is TRBV9, the J gene TRBJ2-1, with D tentatively TRBD2 (7 bases). There are 15 residues in the CDR3. CDR1 and CDR2 (germline): SGDLS, YYNGEE. The V end was cut by 0 bases, the J end by 4 bases, with 11 bases between. CDR3 residues: CASSVGGGAYNEQFF. For the CDR3, the DNA is TGTGCCAGCAGCGTAGGGGGGGGCGCTTACAATGAGCAGTTCTTC.

In this sample, this clonotype turned up a few times. This rearrangement joins TRBV6-5 to TRBJ2-7; no firm D call. The CDR3 runs to 16 residues. Germline V CDR1 and CDR2: MNHEY, SVGAGI. The germline V and J ends were trimmed by 4 bases and 2 bases, with 18 bases remaining between them. The CDR3 DNA sequence: TGTGCCAGCAGTTCTTATACTGCCACGTTGGCCTACGAGCAGTACTTC. This sequence encodes CASSSYTATLAYEQYF.